This T cell receptor beta chain was captured by sequencing in a study of blood T cell repertoires in COVID-19 (dated by TCRdb to the early 2020s). For context, the study as a whole: The collaborator samples originated in the United States, Italy and Spain and spanned the acute and convalescent phases of COVID-19. The repertoires were made available in a free public database intended to serve as a resource for research on the immune response to SARS-CoV-2. Subjects who had been exposed to COVID-19, were actively infected with it, or had recovered from it provided the deeply sampled blood TCRbeta repertoires that made up the dataset. The sample metadata nearly always contained a de-identified subject ID, COVID-19 status, age in years and sex. The material from the prospective study consisted of cDNA or gDNA derived from T cells, B-cell-depleted T cells, or PBMCs. Samples came from the ongoing ImmuneRACE study (first 160 participants) plus 1,254 subjects from 6 global collaborators. Where available, HLA class I and class II types were obtained from metadata supplied by the sample provider rather than from assay-based typing.

Collaborating institutions collected whole blood in K2EDTA tubes following their own protocols. For TCRbeta analysis, collaborator samples were shipped as frozen whole blood, as isolated PBMCs, or as DNA extracted from either sample type. Remarks on this clone: Its antigen is currently not known. Base-call qualities are not available, and no considerably larger clone is one nucleotide away.

The CDR3 runs 15 amino acids, cysteine and phenylalanine included. The CDR3 DNA has 45 bases and is translated from base 1. Germline trimming: 4 bases from V, 7 bases from J; junction bases outside gene matches: 3. CDR1 and CDR2 (SGHRS, YFSETQ) derive from the germline V gene. TCRbeta CDR3 regions were amplified from genomic DNA by means of the immunoSEQ Assay, a bias-controlled multiplex PCR. Per the authors' processing: Nucleated cell counts per sample were estimated from amplification of reference gene primers within the assay. To quantify the absolute abundance of each unique TCRbeta CDR3 rearrangement, sequence reads were collapsed and filtered. For each sample, productive Simpson clonality was calculated as the square root of Simpson's diversity index across productive rearrangements. TCRdb limited this immuneACCESS table to in-frame rearrangements with V and J called. A share of clones is missing; checked studies link under half to unresolved V genes, and the rest is unexplained. V, J and clone size are those of that table, while D and trimming were read from the DNA. The table for this sample lists about 170,000 clones; approximately 83% of them were counted only once. The ten largest make up around 2% of the sample.

The study at large found these results: How much clinical and demographic metadata was included differed by source and by participant, and the metadata was provided uncurated.

This receptor was identified in a woman at least 80 years old with acute or convalescent COVID-19. The sequenced sample consisted of peripheral blood. The sequence joins TRBV5-1 to TRBJ2-2; TRBD2 fits 14 bases in the junction. DNA sequence: TGCGCCAGCAGCCCTGGGACTAGCGGGAGCGGGGAGCTGTTTTTT. This codes for CASSPGTSGSGELFF.